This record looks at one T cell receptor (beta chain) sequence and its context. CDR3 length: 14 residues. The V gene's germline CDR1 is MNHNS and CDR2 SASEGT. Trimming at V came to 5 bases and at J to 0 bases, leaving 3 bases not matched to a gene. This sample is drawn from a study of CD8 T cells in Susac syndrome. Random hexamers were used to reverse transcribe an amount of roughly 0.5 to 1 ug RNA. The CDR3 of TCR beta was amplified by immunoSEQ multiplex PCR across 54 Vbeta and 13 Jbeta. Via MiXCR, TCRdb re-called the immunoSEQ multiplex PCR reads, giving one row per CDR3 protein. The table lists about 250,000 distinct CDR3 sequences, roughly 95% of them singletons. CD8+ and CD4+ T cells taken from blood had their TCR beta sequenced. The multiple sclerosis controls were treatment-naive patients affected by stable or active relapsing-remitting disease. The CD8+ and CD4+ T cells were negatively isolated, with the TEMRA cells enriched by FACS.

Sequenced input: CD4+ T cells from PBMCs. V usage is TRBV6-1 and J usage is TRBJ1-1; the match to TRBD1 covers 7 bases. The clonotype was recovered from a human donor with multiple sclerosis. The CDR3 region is CASSMTGLNTEAFF. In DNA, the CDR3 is TGTGCCAGCAGTATGACAGGGCTGAACACTGAAGCTTTCTTT.